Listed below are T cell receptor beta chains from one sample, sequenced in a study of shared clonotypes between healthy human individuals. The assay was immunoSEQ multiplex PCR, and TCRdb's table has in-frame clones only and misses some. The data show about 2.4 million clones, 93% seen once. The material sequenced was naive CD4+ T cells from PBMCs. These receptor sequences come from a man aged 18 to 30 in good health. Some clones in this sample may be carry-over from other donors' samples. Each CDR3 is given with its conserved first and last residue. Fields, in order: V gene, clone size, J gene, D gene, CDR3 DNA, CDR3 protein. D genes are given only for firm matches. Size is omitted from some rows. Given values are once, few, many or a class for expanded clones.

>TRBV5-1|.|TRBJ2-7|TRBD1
TGCGCCAGCAGCTCATTGACAGGGGGCTCCTACGAGCAGTACTTC
CASSSLTGGSYEQYF
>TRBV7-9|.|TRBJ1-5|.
TGTGCCAGCAGCTCAGAGGGGAAGAATCAGCCCCAGCATTTT
CASSSEGKNQPQHF
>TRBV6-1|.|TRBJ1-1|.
TGTGCCAGCAGTACGGTTAACTGGAACACTGAAGCTTTCTTT
CASSTVNWNTEAFF
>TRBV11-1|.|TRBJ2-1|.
TGTGCCAGCAGCTTAAATCAGGGGAGGGCGGATGAGCAGTTCTTC
CASSLNQGRADEQFF
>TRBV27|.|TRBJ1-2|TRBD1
TGTGCCAGCGGGCCGACAGGGGGAGCTAACTATGGCTACACCTTC
CASGPTGGANYGYTF
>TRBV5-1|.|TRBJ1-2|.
TGCGCCAGCAGCTTGGTCCCAGCCGTCAGCTATGGCTACACCTTC
CASSLVPAVSYGYTF
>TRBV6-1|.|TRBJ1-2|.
TGTGCCAGCAGCACGAGCTATGGCTACACCTTC
CASSTSYGYTF
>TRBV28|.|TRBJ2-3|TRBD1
TGTGCCAGCAGTTTAAGAGTGGGGACAGGGAGTAGAGAATGGACAGATACGCAGTATTTT
CASSLRVGTGSREWTDTQYF
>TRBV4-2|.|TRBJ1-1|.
TGTGCCAGCAGCCAAGTCCAGGGAGGTACTGAAGCTTTCTTT
CASSQVQGGTEAFF
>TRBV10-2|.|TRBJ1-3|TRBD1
TGCGCCAGCGCGGGACAGTCCGCTGGAAACACCATATATTTT
CASAGQSAGNTIYF
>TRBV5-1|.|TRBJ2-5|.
TGCGCCAGCAGCCCGATCTTCGATCCCCAAGAGACCCAGTACTTC
CASSPIFDPQETQYF
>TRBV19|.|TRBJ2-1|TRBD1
TGTGCCACCCACAGGGGAACCTACAATGAGCAGTTCTTC
CATHRGTYNEQFF
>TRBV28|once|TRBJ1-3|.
TGTGCCAGCAGTACGATTTATGGATTTGGAAACACCATATATTTT
CASSTIYGFGNTIYF
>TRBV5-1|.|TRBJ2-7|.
TGCGCCAGCAGTTTGGACCAGCCAACCTACGAGCAGTACTTC
CASSLDQPTYEQYF
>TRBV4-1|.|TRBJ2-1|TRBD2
TGCGCCAGCAGCCAAACCGGGACTAGCGGGTCCTACAATGAGCAGTTCTTC
CASSQTGTSGSYNEQFF
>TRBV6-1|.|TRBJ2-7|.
TGTGCCAGCAGGGTCGGGCAGGGGTCCTACGAGCAGTACTTC
CASRVGQGSYEQYF
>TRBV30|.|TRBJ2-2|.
TGTGCCTGGAATTCCTTCAACACCGGGGAGCTGTTTTTT
CAWNSFNTGELFF
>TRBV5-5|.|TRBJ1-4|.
TGTGCCAGCAGCTTGAAGGGGGGAACTAATGAAAAACTGTTTTTT
CASSLKGGTNEKLFF
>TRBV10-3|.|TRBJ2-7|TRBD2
TGTGCCATCACCGCGGGAGGGCACGAGCAGTACTTC
CAITAGGHEQYF
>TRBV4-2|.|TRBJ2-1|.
TGTGCCAGCAGCCAAGATTTAGTTAAGGTAGGCGGCCCCTCCTACAATGAGCAGTTCTTC
CASSQDLVKVGGPSYNEQFF
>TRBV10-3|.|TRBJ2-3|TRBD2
TGTGCCATCCGGCGGGAGAGCACAGATACGCAGTATTTT
CAIRRESTDTQYF
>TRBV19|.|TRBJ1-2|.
TGTGCCAGTAGTATAGCCAGGTACTATGGCTACACCTTC
CASSIARYYGYTF
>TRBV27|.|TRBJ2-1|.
TGTGCCAGCAGTCATTGGGACATAAAGCAGTTCTTC
CASSHWDIKQFF
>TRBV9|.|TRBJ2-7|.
TGTGCCAGCAGCGTAGGTCAGGGGACGAAGCACGAGCAGTACTTC
CASSVGQGTKHEQYF
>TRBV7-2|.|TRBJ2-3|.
TGTGCCAGCACCCCCCGCTTTGAGGATACGCAGTATTTT
CASTPRFEDTQYF
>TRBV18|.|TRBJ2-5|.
TGTGCCAGCTCACAGGCCGGGCTGGGGGTAGTGACCCAGTACTTC
CASSQAGLGVVTQYF
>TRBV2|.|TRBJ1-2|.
TGTGCCAGCAGTCCCCGGGTCTTCCAGCTAGGCTACACCTTC
CASSPRVFQLGYTF
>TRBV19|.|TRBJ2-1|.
TGTGCCAGTAGTATCTTGGAGGGCTCCTACAATGAGCAGTTCTTC
CASSILEGSYNEQFF
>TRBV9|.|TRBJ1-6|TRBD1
TGTGCCAGCAGCGCACAGGGGGATTCACCCCTCCACTTT
CASSAQGDSPLHF
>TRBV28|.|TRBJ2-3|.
TGTGCCAGCAGTTTGATTCAGGGGGATACGCAGTATTTT
CASSLIQGDTQYF
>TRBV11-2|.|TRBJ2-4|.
TGTGCCAGCAGCCCTAGTTATGGGACGATTAGTGTAGCCAAAAACATTCAGTACTTC
CASSPSYGTISVAKNIQYF
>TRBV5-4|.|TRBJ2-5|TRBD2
TGTGCCAGCAGCTTCAAGCTAGCGGGGCTGGAGACCCAGTACTTC
CASSFKLAGLETQYF
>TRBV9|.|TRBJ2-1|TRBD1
TGTGCCAGCAGCGTAGAGGGGGCCCCCACGAATGAGCAGTTCTTC
CASSVEGAPTNEQFF
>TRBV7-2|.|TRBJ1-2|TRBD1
TGTGCCAGCAGCCCCCGGGACAGCCCTAACTATGGCTACACCTTC
CASSPRDSPNYGYTF
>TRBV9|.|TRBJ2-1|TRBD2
TGTGCCAGCAGCGGACCCTCAAGCGGGAGGGCCATGAATGAGCAGTTCTTC
CASSGPSSGRAMNEQFF
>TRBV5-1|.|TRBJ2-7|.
TGCGCCAGCAGCTCGGGGGCCTACGAGCAGTACTTC
CASSSGAYEQYF
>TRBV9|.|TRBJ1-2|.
TGTGCCAGCAGCGTAGGGGTTGGTTTTGGCTACACCTTC
CASSVGVGFGYTF
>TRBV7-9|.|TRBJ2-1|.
TGTGCCAGCAGCTTTTCCGGGAGCAAGCAGTTCTTC
CASSFSGSKQFF
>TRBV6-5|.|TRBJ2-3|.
TGTGCCAGCATCGGCAGGGCAGATACGCAGTATTTT
CASIGRADTQYF
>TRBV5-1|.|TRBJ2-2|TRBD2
TGCGCCAGCAGCTTGGAGGGACTAGCGTTCGGGGAGCTGTTTTTT
CASSLEGLAFGELFF
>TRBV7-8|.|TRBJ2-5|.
TGTGCCAGCAAGGAGGGCGCAGAGACCCAGTACTTC
CASKEGAETQYF
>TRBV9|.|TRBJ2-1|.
TGTGCCAGCAGCGATAGCGGTATGTCCTACAATGAGCAGTTCTTC
CASSDSGMSYNEQFF
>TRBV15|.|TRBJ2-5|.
TGTGCCACCAGCAGAAAGGGGGGCAGGGGCCAAGAGACCCAGTACTTC
CATSRKGGRGQETQYF
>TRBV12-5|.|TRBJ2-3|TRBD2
TGTGCTAGTGGTCTTGGACTAGCGGGAGAGGTAGATACGCAGTATTTT
CASGLGLAGEVDTQYF
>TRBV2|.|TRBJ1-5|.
TGTGCCAGCAGTCAGGCCGTGGCCAATCAGCCCCAGCATTTT
CASSQAVANQPQHF
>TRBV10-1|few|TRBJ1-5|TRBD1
TGCGCCAGCAGTGAGCCAACTTGGGACAGGGCGGATCAGCCCCAGCATTTT
CASSEPTWDRADQPQHF
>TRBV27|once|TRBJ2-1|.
TGTGCCAGCAGTCCCGGGGTAGCCGACAATGAGCAGTTCTTC
CASSPGVADNEQFF
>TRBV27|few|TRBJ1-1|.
TGTGCCAGTTCAGGGAGGATGAACACTGAAGCTTTCTTT
CASSGRMNTEAFF
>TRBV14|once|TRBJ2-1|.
TGTGCCAGCAGCCAAGATCGGATTTACAATGAGCAGTTCTTC
CASSQDRIYNEQFF
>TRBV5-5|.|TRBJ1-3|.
TGTGCCAGCAGCGCACCCCCCCGGGGAAACACCATATATTTT
CASSAPPRGNTIYF
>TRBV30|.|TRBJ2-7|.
TGTGCCTGGAGTGACGCGGGATCCTACGAGCAGTACTTC
CAWSDAGSYEQYF
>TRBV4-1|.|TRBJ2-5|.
TGCGCCAGCAGCCAAGTCGGTAGTTTCGAGACCCAGTACTTC
CASSQVGSFETQYF
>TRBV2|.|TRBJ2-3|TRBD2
TGTGCCAGCAGAACACTAGCGCCTGCGGTAGATACGCAGTATTTT
CASRTLAPAVDTQYF
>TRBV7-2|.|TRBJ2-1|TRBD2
TGTGCCAGCAGCGATAGCGGGGAGTCCTACAATGAGCAGTTCTTC
CASSDSGESYNEQFF
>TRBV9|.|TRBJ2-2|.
TGTGCCAGCAGCCCCCCCTTCAGGGTGAACACCGGGGAGCTGTTTTTT
CASSPPFRVNTGELFF
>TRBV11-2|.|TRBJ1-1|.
TGTGCCAGCAGTCTAGCGGGGAGGACTGAAGCTTTCTTT
CASSLAGRTEAFF
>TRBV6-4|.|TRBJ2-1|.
TGTGCCAGCAGTCGCGGGGTGAGCTCCTACAATGAGCAGTTCTTC
CASSRGVSSYNEQFF